One TCR beta chain is described in this entry. Its specificity is unknown. Averaging approximately 110 mL, one heparinised blood draw came from each individual donor. This sample stems from a study of beta chain features in type 1 diabetes. On the study more broadly: Age, gender and cell yields were alike across patients and healthy donors. Whole-study findings and limits: Across all four CD4+ subsets, people with type 1 diabetes showed modestly shorter TCRB CDR3s. The naive, central memory and Treg TCRB repertoires of patients appeared to be more similar to one another than those of healthy donors.

CDR1 and CDR2 (germline): LGHNA, YNFKEQ. The ends lost 0 bases at V and 7 bases at J; junction bases unmatched: 5. The CDR3 totals 15 residues. The isolated RNA, all of it, was reverse transcribed, so expressed TCRB transcripts were what got sequenced. The average read count of naive, central memory and regulatory T cell samples was approximately 3.5 million. Produced via immunoSEQ multiplex PCR; TCRdb's table is partial and in-frame only. The data contain approximately 44,000 clones, about 66% of them seen just once; the ten biggest clones take up about 2%. The sample consisted of Tregs from blood. The sequence was obtained from a woman in her late teens or twenties with type 1 diabetes. The V call is TRBV4-2, the J call TRBJ2-7; 11 nucleotides align to TRBD2. The CDR3 spells CASSQDRSGRVEQYF. CDR3 DNA: TGTGCCAGCAGCCAAGATCGTAGCGGGAGGGTTGAGCAGTACTTC.